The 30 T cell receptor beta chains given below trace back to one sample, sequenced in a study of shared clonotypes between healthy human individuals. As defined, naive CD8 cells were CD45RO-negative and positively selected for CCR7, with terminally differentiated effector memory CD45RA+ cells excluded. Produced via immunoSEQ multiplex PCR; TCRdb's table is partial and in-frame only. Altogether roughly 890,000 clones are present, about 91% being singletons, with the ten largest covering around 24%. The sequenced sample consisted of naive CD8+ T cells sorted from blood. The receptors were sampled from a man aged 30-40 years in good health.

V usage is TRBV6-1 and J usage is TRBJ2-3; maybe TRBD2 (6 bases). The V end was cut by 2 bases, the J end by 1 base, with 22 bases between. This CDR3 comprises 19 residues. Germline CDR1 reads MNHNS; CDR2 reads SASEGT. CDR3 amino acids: CASSEWAGGFLVGTDTQYF. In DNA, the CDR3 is TGTGCCAGCAGTGAATGGGCAGGAGGGTTTTTGGTGGGCACAGATACGCAGTATTTT.

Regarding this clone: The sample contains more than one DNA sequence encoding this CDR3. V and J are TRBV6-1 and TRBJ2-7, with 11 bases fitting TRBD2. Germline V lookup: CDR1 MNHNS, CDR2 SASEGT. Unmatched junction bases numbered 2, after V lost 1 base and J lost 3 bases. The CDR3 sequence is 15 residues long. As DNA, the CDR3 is TGTGCCAGCAGTGAAGGACTAGCGGGAAGCTACGAGCAGTACTTC. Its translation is CASSEGLAGSYEQYF.

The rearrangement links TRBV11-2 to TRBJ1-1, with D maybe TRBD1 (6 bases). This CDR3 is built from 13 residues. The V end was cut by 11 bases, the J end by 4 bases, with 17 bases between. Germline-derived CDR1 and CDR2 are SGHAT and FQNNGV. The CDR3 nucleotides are TGTGCCTGCAATCGAAGGGGGTTCACTGAAGCTTTCTTT. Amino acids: CACNRRGFTEAFF.

CDR3: CASSLGTGVYNEQFF. The CDR3 DNA sequence: TGTGCCAGCAGCTTAGGAACGGGAGTTTACAATGAGCAGTTCTTC. The chain employs TRBV11-1 and TRBJ2-1, with D maybe TRBD2 (6 bases). The CDR3 extends over 15 amino acids. The germline CDR1 and CDR2 sequences are SGHAT and FQDESV (reference sequence). Trimming pared 1 base from V and 4 bases from J, leaving 11 bases between.

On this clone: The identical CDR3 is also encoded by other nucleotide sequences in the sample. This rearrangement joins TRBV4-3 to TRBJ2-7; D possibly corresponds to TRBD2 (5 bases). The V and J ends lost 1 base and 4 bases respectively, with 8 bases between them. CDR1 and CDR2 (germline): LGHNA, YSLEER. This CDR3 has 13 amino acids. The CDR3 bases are TGCGCCAGCAGCCAAGGCCCGGGGTACGAGCAGTACTTC. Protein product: CASSQGPGYEQYF.

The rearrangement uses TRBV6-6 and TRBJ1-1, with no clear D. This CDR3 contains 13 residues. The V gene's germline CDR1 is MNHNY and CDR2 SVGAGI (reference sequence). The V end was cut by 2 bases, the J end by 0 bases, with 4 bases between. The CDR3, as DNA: TGTGCCAGCAGTTACGGGATGAACACTGAAGCTTTCTTT. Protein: CASSYGMNTEAFF.

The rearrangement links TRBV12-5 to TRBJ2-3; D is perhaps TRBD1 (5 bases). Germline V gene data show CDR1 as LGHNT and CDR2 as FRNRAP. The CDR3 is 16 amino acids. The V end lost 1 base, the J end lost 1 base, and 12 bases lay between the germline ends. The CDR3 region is CASGLGSAGRTDTQYF. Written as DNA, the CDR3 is TGTGCTAGTGGTTTGGGTTCCGCAGGGCGCACAGATACGCAGTATTTT.

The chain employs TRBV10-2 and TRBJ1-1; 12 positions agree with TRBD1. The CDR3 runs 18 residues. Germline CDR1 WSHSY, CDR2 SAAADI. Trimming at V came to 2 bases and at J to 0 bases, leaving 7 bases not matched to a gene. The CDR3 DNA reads TGCGCCAGCAGTGAGGATGGGGACAGGGGGCTGTTGAACACTGAAGCTTTCTTT. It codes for CASSEDGDRGLLNTEAFF.

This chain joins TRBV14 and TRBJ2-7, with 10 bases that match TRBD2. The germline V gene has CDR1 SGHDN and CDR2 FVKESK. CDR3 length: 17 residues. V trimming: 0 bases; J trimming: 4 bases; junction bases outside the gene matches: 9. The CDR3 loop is CASSQEAGVAGGYEQYF. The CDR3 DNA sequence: TGTGCCAGCAGCCAAGAGGCCGGAGTAGCGGGAGGTTACGAGCAGTACTTC.

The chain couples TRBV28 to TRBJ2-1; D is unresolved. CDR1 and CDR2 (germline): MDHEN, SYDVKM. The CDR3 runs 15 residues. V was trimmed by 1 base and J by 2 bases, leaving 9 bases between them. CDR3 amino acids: CASSLLRNAYNEQFF. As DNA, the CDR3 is TGTGCCAGCAGTTTATTGCGGAACGCCTACAATGAGCAGTTCTTC.

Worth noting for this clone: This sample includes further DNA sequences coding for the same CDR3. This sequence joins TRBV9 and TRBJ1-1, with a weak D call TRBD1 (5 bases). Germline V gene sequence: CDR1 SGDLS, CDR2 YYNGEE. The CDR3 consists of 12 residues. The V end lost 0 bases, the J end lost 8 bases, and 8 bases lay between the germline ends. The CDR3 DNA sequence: TGTGCCAGCAGCGTAGCGGCAGGGGAAGCTTTCTTT. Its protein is CASSVAAGEAFF. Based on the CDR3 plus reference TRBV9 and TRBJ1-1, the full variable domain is DSGVTQTPKHLITATGQRVTLRCSPRSGDLSVYWYQQSLDQGLQFLIQYYNGEERAKGNILERFSAQQFPDLHSELNLSSLELGDSALYFCASSVAAGEAFFGQGTRLTVV.

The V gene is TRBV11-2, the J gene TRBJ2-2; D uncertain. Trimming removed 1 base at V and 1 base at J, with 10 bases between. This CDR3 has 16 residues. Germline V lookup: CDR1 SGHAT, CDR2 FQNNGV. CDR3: CASSLGPTLNTGELFF. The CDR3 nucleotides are TGTGCCAGCAGCTTAGGTCCGACTCTGAACACCGGGGAGCTGTTTTTT.

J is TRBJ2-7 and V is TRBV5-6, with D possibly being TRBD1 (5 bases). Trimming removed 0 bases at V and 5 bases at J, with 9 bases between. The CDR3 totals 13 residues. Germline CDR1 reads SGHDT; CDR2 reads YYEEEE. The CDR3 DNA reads TGTGCCAGCAGCTTGGTGTCAGGGAACGAGCAGTACTTC. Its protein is CASSLVSGNEQYF.

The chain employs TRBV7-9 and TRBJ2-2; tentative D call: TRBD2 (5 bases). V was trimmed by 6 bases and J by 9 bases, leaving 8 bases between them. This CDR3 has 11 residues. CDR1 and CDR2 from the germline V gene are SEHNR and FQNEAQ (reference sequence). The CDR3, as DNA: TGTGCCAGCAGTGAGGGCTGGGAGCTGTTTTTT. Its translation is CASSEGWELFF.

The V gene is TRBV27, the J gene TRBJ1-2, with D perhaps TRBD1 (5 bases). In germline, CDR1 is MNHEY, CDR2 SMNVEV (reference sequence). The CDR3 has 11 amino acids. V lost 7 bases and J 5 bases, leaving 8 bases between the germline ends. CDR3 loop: CASTGGYGYTF. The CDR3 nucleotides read TGTGCCAGCACTGGGGGTTATGGCTACACCTTC.

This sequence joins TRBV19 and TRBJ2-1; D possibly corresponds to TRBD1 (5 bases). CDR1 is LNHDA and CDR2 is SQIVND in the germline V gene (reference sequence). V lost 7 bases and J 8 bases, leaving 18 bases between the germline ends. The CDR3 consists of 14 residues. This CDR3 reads CASTGRAYGDEQFF. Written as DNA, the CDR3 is TGTGCCAGTACTGGCAGGGCCTATGGGGATGAGCAGTTCTTC.

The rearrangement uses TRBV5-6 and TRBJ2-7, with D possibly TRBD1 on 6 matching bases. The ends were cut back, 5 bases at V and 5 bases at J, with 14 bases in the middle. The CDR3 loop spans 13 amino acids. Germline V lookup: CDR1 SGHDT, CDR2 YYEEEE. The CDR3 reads CASRSTGLDEQYF. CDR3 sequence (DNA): TGTGCCAGCAGATCTACAGGGTTAGACGAGCAGTACTTC.

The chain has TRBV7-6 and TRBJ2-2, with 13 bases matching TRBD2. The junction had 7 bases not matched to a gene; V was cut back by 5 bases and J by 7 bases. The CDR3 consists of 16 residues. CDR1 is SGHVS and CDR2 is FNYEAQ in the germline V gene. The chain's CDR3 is CASSLGLAGPLGELFF. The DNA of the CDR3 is TGTGCCAGCAGCCTGGGACTAGCGGGGCCTCTCGGGGAGCTGTTTTTT.

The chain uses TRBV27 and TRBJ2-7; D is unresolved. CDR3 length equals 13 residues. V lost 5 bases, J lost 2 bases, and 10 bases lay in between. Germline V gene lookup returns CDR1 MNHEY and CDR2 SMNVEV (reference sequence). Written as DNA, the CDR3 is TGTGCCAGCAGTCTAAAATTGACCTACGAGCAGTACTTC. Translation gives CASSLKLTYEQYF.

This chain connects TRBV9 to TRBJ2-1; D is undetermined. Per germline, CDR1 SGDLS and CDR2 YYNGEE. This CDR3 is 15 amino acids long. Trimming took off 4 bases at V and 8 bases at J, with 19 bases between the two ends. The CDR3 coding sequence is TGTGCCAGCAGCCCGACACTCACAAAGAACGATGAGCAGTTCTTC. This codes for CASSPTLTKNDEQFF.

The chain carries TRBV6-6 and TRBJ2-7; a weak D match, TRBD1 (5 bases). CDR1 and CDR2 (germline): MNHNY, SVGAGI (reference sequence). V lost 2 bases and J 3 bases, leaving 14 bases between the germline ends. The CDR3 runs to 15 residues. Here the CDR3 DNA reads TGTGCCAGCAGTTACGGGCAGGGCCAATTCTACGAGCAGTACTTC. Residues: CASSYGQGQFYEQYF.

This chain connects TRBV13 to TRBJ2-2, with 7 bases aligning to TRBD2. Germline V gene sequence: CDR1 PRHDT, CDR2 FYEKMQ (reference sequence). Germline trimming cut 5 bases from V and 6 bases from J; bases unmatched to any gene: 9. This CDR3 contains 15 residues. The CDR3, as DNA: TGTGCCAGCAGCATAAAGGGAGGGCCGCCCGGGGAGCTGTTTTTT. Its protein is CASSIKGGPPGELFF.

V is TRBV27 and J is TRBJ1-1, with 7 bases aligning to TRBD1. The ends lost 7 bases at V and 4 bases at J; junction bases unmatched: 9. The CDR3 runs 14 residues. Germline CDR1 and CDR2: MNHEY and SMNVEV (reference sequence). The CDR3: CASNNRGGVTEAFF. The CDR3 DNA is TGTGCCAGCAATAACAGGGGCGGGGTCACTGAAGCTTTCTTT.

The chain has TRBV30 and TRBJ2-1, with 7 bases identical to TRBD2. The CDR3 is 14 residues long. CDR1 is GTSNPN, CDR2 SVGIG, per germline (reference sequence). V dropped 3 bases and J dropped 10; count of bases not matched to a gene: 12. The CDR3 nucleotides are TGTGCCTGGAGGGCCGAAGGACTAGTGACAGAGCAGTTCTTC. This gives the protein CAWRAEGLVTEQFF.

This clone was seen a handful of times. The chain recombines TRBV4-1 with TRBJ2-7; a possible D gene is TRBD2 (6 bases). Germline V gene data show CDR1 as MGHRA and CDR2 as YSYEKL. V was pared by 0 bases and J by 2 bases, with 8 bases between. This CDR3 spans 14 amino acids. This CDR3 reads CASSQERTTYEQYF. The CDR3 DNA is TGCGCCAGCAGCCAAGAAAGGACTACCTACGAGCAGTACTTC.

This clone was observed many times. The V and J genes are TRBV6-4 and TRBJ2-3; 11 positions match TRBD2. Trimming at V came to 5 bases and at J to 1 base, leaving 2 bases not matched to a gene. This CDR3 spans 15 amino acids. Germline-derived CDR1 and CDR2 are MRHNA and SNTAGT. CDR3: CASSLAGGGTDTQYF. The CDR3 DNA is TGTGCCAGCAGTCTAGCGGGAGGAGGCACAGATACGCAGTATTTT.

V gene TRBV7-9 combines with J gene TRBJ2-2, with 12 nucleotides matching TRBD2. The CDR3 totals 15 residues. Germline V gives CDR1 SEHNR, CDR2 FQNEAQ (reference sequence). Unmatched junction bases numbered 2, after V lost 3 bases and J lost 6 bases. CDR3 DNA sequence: TGTGCCAGCAGCTTCCTAGCGGGAGGGCCCGGGGAGCTGTTTTTT. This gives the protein CASSFLAGGPGELFF.

The CDR3 DNA sequence: TGTGCCAGCAGCCAAGCGGGCCTGCAATACAATGAGCAGTTCTTC. It translates to CASSQAGLQYNEQFF. This sequence joins TRBV14 and TRBJ2-1; D gene ambiguous. Looked up from germline, CDR1 is SGHDN and CDR2 is FVKESK. This CDR3 has 15 amino acids. Trimming took 1 base from V and 4 from J, leaving 11 bases between them.

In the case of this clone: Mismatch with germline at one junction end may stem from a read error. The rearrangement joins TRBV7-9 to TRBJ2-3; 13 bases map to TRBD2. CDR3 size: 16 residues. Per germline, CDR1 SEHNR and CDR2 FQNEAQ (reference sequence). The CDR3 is CASSTWTSGSKDTQYF. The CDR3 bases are TGTGCCAGCAGCACGTGGACTAGCGGGAGCAAAGATACGCAGTATTTT.

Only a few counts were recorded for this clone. The CDR3 is CASKPYSGSLETQYF. CDR3 coding DNA: TGTGCCAGCAAACCCTATAGCGGGAGCCTAGAGACCCAGTACTTC. The V gene is TRBV7-7, the J gene TRBJ2-5; TRBD2 matches at 9 bases. The CDR3 has 15 amino acids. With 7 bases clipped from V and 4 bases from J, the junction kept 10 bases outside the gene matches. Germline CDR1 SSHAT, CDR2 FNYEAQ (reference sequence).